A single sample gave rise to the 21 T cell receptor beta chains below, sequenced in a study of cytotoxic CD8 clonotypes in ibrutinib-treated CLL (dated by TCRdb to the early 2020s). Libraries were constructed by the immunoSEQ multiplex PCR assay. The immuneACCESS repertoire file appears here via TCRdb, limited to in-frame rearrangements. These files lack a portion of the clones; in checked studies, under half of the deficit traces to unresolved V genes, and the cause of the others is not known. This sample comprises 250,000 to 350,000 clones, roughly four fifths of them detected only once. Approximately 5.1% of the sample is in the top ten clones. This specimen's time point label, interpreted: progressive disease on ibrutinib. This sample comprised PBMCs, obtained at disease progression, from a patient treated with ibrutinib. Receptors originate from a human donor with chronic lymphocytic leukemia.

The chain carries TRBV6-5 and TRBJ2-5; TRBD1 is a possible D gene (5 bases). Trimming removed 3 bases from V and 5 bases from J, with 16 bases in between. This CDR3 is built from 15 residues. CDR1 MNHEY and CDR2 SVGAGI come from the germline V gene. For the CDR3, the DNA is TGTGCCAGCAGTTATCCTACAGGTTTAGGGGAGACCCAGTACTTC. Amino acid sequence: CASSYPTGLGETQYF.

V and J are TRBV6-5 and TRBJ2-1; 8 bases are shared with TRBD1. Germline trimming cut 4 bases from V and 1 base from J; bases unmatched to any gene: 6. Germline V gives CDR1 MNHEY, CDR2 SVGAGI. There are 16 residues in the CDR3. The CDR3 is CASSFPTGGSYNEQFF. In nucleotides, the CDR3 is TGTGCCAGCAGTTTCCCTACAGGGGGTTCCTACAATGAGCAGTTCTTC.

The genes are TRBV9 and TRBJ2-3, with a possible D match to TRBD2 (5 bases). Trimming removed 0 bases at V and 3 bases at J, with 23 bases between. The CDR3 is 19 residues long. CDR1 is SGDLS and CDR2 is YYNGEE in the germline V gene. In nucleotides, the CDR3 is TGTGCCAGCAGCGTAGCCTACTCTGGGAGATGGAGTCGGACAGATACGCAGTATTTT. Its translation: CASSVAYSGRWSRTDTQYF.

V usage is TRBV10-3 and J usage is TRBJ2-2; D remains unclear. The germline V gene encodes CDR1 ENHRY and CDR2 SYGVKD. The CDR3 has 12 amino acids. Deletions cut 0 bases from V and 7 bases from J, with 3 bases between. Here the CDR3 DNA reads TGTGCCATCAGTGAGTCCGTCGGGGAGCTGTTTTTT. Translating it yields CAISESVGELFF.

The genes are TRBV7-2 and TRBJ2-3, with 9 bases lining up with TRBD2. The CDR3 contains 17 residues. In germline, CDR1 is SGHTA, CDR2 FQGNSA. The V and J ends lost 5 bases and 3 bases, in that order; junction bases with no gene match: 12. The CDR3 here is CASSRWGAGGPTDTQYF. As DNA, the CDR3 is TGTGCCAGCAGCCGATGGGGGGCGGGAGGGCCGACAGATACGCAGTATTTT.

The chain joins TRBV27 to TRBJ2-2; 9 bases align to TRBD2. Germline loops: CDR1 MNHEY, CDR2 SMNVEV (reference sequence). The CDR3 sequence is 15 residues long. The ends lost 5 bases at V and 6 bases at J; junction bases unmatched: 7. For the CDR3, the DNA is TGTGCCAGCAGTATACCGGGACTAGCTTCCGGGGAGCTGTTTTTT. This sequence encodes CASSIPGLASGELFF.

A few counts support this clone. J is TRBJ1-5 and V is TRBV9, with D unclear. V lost 10 bases and J lost 6, with 14 bases in between. In germline, CDR1 is SGDLS, CDR2 YYNGEE. The CDR3 length is 12 residues. This CDR3 reads CARGNSGQPQHF. In nucleotides, the CDR3 is TGTGCCCGCGGGAACTCGGGTCAGCCCCAGCATTTT.

This chain uses TRBV28 with TRBJ1-2; no reliable D call. The germline V gene has CDR1 MDHEN and CDR2 SYDVKM. The CDR3 contains 11 residues. Deletions cut 10 bases from V and 9 bases from J, with 15 bases between. As DNA, the CDR3 is TGTGCCACAAATAGAAACCTGCGCTACACCTTC. It yields the protein CATNRNLRYTF.

This clone was found a few times. This rearrangement joins TRBV4-2 to TRBJ2-7; 7 nucleotides match TRBD1. The junction had 10 bases not matched to a gene; V was cut back by 4 bases and J by 4 bases. CDR3 length equals 15 residues. Germline CDR1 LGHNA, CDR2 YNFKEQ. Here the CDR3 reads CASSPQGTEGYEQYF. The CDR3 nucleotides read TGTGCCAGCAGCCCCCAGGGGACAGAAGGTTACGAGCAGTACTTC.

This sequence joins TRBV7-9 and TRBJ2-7; D might be TRBD1 (6 bases). CDR1 is SEHNR and CDR2 is FQNEAQ in the germline V gene (reference sequence). V was trimmed by 5 bases and J by 2 bases, leaving 13 bases between them. The CDR3 sequence is 14 residues long. In DNA form, the CDR3 reads TGTGCCAGCAGCACCTCAGGGGAAACCTACGAGCAGTACTTC. Translating gives CASSTSGETYEQYF.

The rearrangement joins TRBV2 to TRBJ2-3; unclear D gene. Germline V gene data show CDR1 as SNHLY and CDR2 as FYNNEI. This CDR3 has 10 amino acids. Trimming removed 8 bases at V and 5 bases at J, with 5 bases between. In DNA form, the CDR3 reads TGTGCCAGCGGCCTAGATACGCAGTATTTT. Translating it yields CASGLDTQYF.

The chain employs TRBV19 and TRBJ1-2; 7 nucleotides align to TRBD1. The CDR3 sequence is 13 residues long. J was trimmed by 2 bases and V by 9 bases; bases with no gene match: 6. CDR1 is LNHDA, CDR2 SQIVND, per germline (reference sequence). This chain's CDR3 is CARRTGENYGYTF. The CDR3 bases are TGTGCCAGGCGGACAGGCGAAAACTATGGCTACACCTTC.

This sequence joins TRBV28 and TRBJ2-5; D is ambiguous. Germline V gene data show CDR1 as MDHEN and CDR2 as SYDVKM. The CDR3 loop spans 11 amino acids. V gave up 5 bases and J gave up 13 bases, with 14 bases separating them. The CDR3 DNA reads as TGTGCCAGCAGTCTATACGGGTTCCGGTACTTC. Protein: CASSLYGFRYF.

The CDR3 here is CSVALGRHDEQFF. DNA of the CDR3: TGCAGCGTAGCCTTGGGTAGACACGATGAGCAGTTCTTC. This rearrangement joins TRBV29-1 to TRBJ2-1; D gene unclear. Germline V gives CDR1 SQVTM, CDR2 ANQGSEA. Trimming left V 6 bases short and J 8 bases short, with 17 bases between. The CDR3 consists of 13 residues.

A few counts support this clone. V and J are TRBV7-3 and TRBJ2-1; D gene unclear. Trimming cost V 2 bases and J 6 bases, with 5 bases left between them. The CDR3 spans 12 residues. Germline CDR1 and CDR2: SGHTA and FQGTGA. CDR3 nucleotide sequence: TGTGCCAGCAGCTTAGTGAGCAATGAGCAGTTCTTC. It translates to CASSLVSNEQFF. Filled out from reference TRBV7-3 and TRBJ2-1, the complete variable domain reads GAGVSQTPSNKVTEKGKYVELRCDPISGHTALYWYRQSLGQGPEFLIYFQGTGAADDSGLPNDRFFAVRPEGSVSTLKIQRTERGDSAVYLCASSLVSNEQFFGPGTRLTVL.

V gene TRBV4-1 combines with J gene TRBJ2-7; D uncertain. Trimming left V 1 base short and J 4 bases short, with 14 bases between. CDR1 and CDR2 from the germline V gene are MGHRA and YSYEKL. This CDR3 has 15 amino acids. The CDR3 sequence: CASSQARLINYEQYF. CDR3 sequence (DNA): TGCGCCAGCAGCCAAGCTAGACTTATAAATTACGAGCAGTACTTC.

The rearrangement links TRBV15 to TRBJ2-5, with a weak D call TRBD1 (6 bases). The J call may be mistaken, given a closer DNA end match to TRBJ2-7. Per germline, CDR1 LNHNV and CDR2 YYDKDF (reference sequence). The CDR3 is 14 residues long. DNA for the CDR3: TGTGCCACCAGCAGAGTCCCAGGGGTTAACGAGCAGTACTTC. As protein: CATSRVPGVNEQYF.

J is TRBJ2-7 and V is TRBV25-1, with TRBD2 as a possible D gene (6 bases). Germline values: CDR1 MGHDK, CDR2 SYGVNS. The V gene lost 1 base and the J gene lost 7 bases, with 11 bases spanning the gap. The CDR3 sequence is 13 residues long. CDR3 residues: CASSESVGLEQYF. The CDR3 DNA reads as TGTGCCAGCAGTGAATCAGTGGGACTGGAGCAGTACTTC.

The V call is TRBV9, the J call TRBJ2-3, with D possibly TRBD1 on 7 matching bases. CDR3 length: 14 residues. The V and J ends lost 1 base and 4 bases respectively, with 10 bases between them. The V gene's germline CDR1 is SGDLS and CDR2 YYNGEE. This CDR3 reads CASSVWRGPDTQYF. CDR3 in DNA: TGTGCCAGCAGCGTATGGAGGGGGCCAGATACGCAGTATTTT. Full variable domain (outside the CDR3, taken from reference TRBV9 and TRBJ2-3): DSGVTQTPKHLITATGQRVTLRCSPRSGDLSVYWYQQSLDQGLQFLIQYYNGEERAKGNILERFSAQQFPDLHSELNLSSLELGDSALYFCASSVWRGPDTQYFGPGTRLTVL.

CDR3 in DNA: TGTGCCAGCAGTGACCTGGGGCTTCAGCCCCAGCATTTT. Its translation is CASSDLGLQPQHF. The chain joins TRBV6-1 to TRBJ1-5; maybe TRBD1 (5 bases). The germline V gene has CDR1 MNHNS and CDR2 SASEGT. The CDR3 spans 13 residues. V lost 3 bases to trimming and J lost 6 bases, with 9 bases between them.

The chain carries TRBV4-3 and TRBJ2-1, with D possibly matching TRBD1 (5 bases). V lost 0 bases and J 8 bases, leaving 8 bases between the germline ends. The germline CDR1 and CDR2 sequences are LGHNA and YSLEER. CDR3 length: 13 amino acids. The CDR3 reads CASSQEWGDEQFF. The DNA for the CDR3 is TGCGCCAGCAGCCAAGAATGGGGCGATGAGCAGTTCTTC.